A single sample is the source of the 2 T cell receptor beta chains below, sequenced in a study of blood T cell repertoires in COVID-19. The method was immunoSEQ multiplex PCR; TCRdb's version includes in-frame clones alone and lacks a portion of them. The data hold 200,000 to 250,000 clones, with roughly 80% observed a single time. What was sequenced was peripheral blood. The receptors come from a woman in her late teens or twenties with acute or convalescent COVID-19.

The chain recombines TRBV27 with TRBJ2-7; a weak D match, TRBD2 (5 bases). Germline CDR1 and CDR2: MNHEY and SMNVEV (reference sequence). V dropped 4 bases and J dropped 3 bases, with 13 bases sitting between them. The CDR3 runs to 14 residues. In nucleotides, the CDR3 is TGTGCCAGCAGTTCCCCCGGACTGAACTACGAGCAGTACTTC. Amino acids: CASSSPGLNYEQYF.

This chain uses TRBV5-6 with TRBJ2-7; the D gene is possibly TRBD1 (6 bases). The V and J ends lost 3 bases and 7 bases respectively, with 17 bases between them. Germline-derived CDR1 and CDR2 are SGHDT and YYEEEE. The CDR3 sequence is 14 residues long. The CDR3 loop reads CASSSNRQELEQYF. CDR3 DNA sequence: TGTGCCAGCAGCTCGAATAGACAGGAGCTTGAGCAGTACTTC.